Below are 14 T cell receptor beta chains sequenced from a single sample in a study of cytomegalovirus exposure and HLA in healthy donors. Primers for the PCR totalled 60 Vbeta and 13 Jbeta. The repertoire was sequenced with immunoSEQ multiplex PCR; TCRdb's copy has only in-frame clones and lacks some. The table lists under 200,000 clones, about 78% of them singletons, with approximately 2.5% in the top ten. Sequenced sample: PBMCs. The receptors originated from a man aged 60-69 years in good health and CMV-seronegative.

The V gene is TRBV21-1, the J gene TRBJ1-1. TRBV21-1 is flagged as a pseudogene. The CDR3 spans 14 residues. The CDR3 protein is CASSTQGGNTEAFF. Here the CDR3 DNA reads TGTGCCAGCAGCACCCAAGGAGGGAACACTGAAGCTTTCTTT.

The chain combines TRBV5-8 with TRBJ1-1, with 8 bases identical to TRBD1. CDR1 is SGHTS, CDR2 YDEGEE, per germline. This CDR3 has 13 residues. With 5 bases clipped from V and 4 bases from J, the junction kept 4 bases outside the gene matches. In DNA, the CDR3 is TGTGCCAGCAGGTTTACAGGGGGCACTGAAGCTTTCTTT. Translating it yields CASRFTGGTEAFF. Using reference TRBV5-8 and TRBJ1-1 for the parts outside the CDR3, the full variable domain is EAGVTQSPTHLIKTRGQQATLRCSPISGHTSVYWYQQALGLGLQFLLWYDEGEERNRGNFPPRFSGRQFPNYSSELNVNALELEDSALYLCASRFTGGTEAFFGQGTRLTVV.

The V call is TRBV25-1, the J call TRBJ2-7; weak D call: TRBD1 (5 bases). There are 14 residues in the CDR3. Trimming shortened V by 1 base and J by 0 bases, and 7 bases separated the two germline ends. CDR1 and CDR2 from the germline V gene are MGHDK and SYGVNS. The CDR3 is CASSEWGSSYEQYF. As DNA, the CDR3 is TGTGCCAGCAGTGAATGGGGCAGCTCCTACGAGCAGTACTTC.

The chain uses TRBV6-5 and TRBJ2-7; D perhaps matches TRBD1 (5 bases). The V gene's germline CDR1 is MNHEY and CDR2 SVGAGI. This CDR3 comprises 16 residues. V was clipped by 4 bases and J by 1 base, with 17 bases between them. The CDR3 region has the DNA TGTGCCAGCAGTTTCTCCGGCAGGGTCGCTTCCTACGAGCAGTACTTC. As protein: CASSFSGRVASYEQYF.

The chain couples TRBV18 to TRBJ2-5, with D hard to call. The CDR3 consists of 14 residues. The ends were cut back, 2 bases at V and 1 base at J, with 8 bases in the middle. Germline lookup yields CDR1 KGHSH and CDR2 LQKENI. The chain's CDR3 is CASSPSTFQETQYF. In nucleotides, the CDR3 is TGTGCCAGCTCACCATCCACTTTCCAAGAGACCCAGTACTTC. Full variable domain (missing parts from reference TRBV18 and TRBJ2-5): NAGVMQNPRHLVRRRGQEARLRCSPMKGHSHVYWYRQLPEEGLKFMVYLQKENIIDESGMPKERFSAEFPKEGPSILRIQQVVRGDSAAYFCASSPSTFQETQYFGPGTRLLVL.

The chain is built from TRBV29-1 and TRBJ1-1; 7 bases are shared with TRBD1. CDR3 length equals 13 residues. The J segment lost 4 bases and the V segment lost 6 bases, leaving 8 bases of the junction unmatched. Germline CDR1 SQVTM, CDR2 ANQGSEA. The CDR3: CSVGDRDGTEAFF. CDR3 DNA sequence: TGCAGCGTCGGCGACAGGGACGGCACTGAAGCTTTCTTT.

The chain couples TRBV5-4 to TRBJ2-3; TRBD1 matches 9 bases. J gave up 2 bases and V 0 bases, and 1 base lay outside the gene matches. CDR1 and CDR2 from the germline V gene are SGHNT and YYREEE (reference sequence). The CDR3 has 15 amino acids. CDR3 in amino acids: CASSLGQGVTDTQYF. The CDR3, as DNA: TGTGCCAGCAGCTTGGGACAGGGGGTCACAGATACGCAGTATTTT.

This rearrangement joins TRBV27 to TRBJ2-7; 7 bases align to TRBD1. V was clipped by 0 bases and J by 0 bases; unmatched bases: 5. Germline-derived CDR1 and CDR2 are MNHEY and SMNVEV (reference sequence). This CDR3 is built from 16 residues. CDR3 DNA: TGTGCCAGCAGTTTATCCGGGACAGTAAACTCCTACGAGCAGTACTTC. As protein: CASSLSGTVNSYEQYF.

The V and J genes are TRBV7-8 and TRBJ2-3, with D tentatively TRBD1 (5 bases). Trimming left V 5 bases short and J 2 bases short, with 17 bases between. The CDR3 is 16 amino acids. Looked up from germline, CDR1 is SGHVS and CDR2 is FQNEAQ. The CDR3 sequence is CASSPHATEFTDTQYF. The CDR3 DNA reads TGTGCCAGCAGCCCCCATGCGACAGAGTTCACAGATACGCAGTATTTT.

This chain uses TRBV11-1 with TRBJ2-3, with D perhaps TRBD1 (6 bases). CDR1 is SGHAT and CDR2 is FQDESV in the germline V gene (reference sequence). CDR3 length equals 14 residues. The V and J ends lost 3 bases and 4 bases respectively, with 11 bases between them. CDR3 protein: CASSFRTASDTQYF. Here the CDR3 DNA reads TGTGCCAGCAGCTTCCGGACAGCTTCAGATACGCAGTATTTT.

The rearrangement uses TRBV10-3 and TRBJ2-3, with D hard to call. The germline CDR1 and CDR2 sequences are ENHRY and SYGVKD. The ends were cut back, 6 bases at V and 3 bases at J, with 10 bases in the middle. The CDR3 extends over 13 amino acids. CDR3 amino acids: CAISPPSTDTQYF. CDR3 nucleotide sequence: TGTGCCATCAGCCCCCCCTCTACAGATACGCAGTATTTT.

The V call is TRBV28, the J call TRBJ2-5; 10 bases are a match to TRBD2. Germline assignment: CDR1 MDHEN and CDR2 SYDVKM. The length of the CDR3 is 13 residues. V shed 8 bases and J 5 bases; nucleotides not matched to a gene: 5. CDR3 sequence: CASLAGDLETQYF. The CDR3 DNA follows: TGTGCCAGCCTAGCGGGGGATTTGGAGACCCAGTACTTC.

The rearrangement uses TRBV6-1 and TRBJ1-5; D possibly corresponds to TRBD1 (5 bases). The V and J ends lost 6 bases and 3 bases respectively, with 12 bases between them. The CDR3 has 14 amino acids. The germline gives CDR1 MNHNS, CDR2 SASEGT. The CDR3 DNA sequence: TGTGCCAGCAGCGGGCAGGGTCCCAATCAGCCCCAGCATTTT. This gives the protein CASSGQGPNQPQHF.

This CDR3 reads CASILSPGVAGELFF. Here the CDR3 DNA reads TGTGCCAGCATCCTTTCCCCGGGAGTGGCCGGGGAGCTGTTTTTT. The gene calls are TRBV6-5 and TRBJ2-2, with D perhaps matching TRBD2 (6 bases). The V end was cut by 7 bases, the J end by 6 bases, with 18 bases between. This CDR3 spans 15 amino acids. The germline gives CDR1 MNHEY, CDR2 SVGAGI.